This TCR beta chain was sequenced in a study of TIL therapy for anti-PD-1-resistant metastatic lung cancer. At the level of the study: Median patient age was around 50, ranging 38-75 years. Several tumors were EGFR-mutant and two were ALK-rearranged.

V lost 5 bases and J lost 2, with 9 bases in between. The V gene's germline CDR1 is SGHVS and CDR2 FQNEAQ. The CDR3 covers 14 residues. Specified time point: pre-treatment sample, taken before nivolumab and TIL therapy. The libraries were made with immunoSEQ v3. Libraries were sequenced to 2 million to 2.5 million read pairs (survey) or 5-6 million (deep). Sequencing used immunoSEQ multiplex PCR; TCRdb keeps in-frame clones, though not all of them. The repertoire holds tens of thousands of clones, 55% to 75% seen once, with about 6.8% in the top ten. The origin of this receptor is a person aged 25-85 years with non-small cell lung cancer. Sequencing used blood, obtained at baseline. The genes are TRBV7-8 and TRBJ2-2; a weak D match, TRBD1 (5 bases). The CDR3 here is CASSPQGNTGELFF. The CDR3 DNA is TGTGCCAGCAGCCCGCAGGGAAACACCGGGGAGCTGTTTTTT.